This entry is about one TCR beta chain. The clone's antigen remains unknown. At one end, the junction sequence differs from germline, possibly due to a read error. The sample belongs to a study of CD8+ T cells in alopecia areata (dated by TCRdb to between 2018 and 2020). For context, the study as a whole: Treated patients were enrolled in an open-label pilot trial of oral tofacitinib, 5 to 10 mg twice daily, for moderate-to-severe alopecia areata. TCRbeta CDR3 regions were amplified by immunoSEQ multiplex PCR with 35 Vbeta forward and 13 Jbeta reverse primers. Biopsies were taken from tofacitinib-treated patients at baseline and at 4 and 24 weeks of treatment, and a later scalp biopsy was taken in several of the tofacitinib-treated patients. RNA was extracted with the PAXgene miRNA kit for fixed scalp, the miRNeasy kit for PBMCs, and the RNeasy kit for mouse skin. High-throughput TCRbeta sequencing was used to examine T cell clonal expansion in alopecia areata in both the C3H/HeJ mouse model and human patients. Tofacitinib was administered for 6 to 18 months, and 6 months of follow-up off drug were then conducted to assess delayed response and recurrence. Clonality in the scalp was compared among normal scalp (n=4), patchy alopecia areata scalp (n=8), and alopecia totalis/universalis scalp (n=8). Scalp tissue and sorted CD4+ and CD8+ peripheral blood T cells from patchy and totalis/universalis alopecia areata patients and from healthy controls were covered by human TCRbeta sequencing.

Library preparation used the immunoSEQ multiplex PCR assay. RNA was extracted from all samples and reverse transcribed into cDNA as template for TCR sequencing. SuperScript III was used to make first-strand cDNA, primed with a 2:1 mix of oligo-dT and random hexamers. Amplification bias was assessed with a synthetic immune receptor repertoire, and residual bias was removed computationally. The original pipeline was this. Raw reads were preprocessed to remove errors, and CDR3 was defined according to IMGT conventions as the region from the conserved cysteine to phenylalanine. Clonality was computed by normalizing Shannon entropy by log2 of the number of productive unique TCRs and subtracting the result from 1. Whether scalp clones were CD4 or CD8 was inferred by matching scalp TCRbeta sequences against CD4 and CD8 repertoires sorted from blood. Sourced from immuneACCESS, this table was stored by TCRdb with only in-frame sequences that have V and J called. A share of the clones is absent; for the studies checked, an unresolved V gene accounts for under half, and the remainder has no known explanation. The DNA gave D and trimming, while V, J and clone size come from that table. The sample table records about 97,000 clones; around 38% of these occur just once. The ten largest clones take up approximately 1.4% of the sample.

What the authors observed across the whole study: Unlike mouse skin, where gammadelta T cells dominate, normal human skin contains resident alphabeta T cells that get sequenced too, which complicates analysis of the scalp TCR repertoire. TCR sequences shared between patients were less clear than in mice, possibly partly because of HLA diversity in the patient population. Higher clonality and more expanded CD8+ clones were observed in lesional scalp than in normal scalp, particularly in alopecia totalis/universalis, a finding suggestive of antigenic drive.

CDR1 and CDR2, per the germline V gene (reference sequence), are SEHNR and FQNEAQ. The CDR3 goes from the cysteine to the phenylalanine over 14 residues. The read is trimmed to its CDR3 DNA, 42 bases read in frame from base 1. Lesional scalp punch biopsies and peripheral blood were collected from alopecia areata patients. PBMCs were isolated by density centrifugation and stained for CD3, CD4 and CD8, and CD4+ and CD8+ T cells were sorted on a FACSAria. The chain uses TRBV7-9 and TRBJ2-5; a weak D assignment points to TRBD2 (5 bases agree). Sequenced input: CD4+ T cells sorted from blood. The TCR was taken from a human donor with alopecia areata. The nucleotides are TGTGCCAGCAGCCTAGCCCCCTTGGCGGAGACCCAGTACTTC. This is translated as CASSLAPLAETQYF.